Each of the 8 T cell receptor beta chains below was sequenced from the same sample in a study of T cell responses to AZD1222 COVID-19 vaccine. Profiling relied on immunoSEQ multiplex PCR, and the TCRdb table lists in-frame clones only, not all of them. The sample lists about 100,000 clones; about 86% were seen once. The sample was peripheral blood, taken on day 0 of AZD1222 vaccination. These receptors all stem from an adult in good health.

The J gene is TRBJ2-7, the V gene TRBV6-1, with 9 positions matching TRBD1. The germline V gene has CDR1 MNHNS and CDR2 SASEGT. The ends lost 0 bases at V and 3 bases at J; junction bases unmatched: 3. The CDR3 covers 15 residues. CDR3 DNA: TGTGCCAGCAGTGAAGCGCAGACAGGGGGCTACGAGCAGTACTTC. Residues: CASSEAQTGGYEQYF.

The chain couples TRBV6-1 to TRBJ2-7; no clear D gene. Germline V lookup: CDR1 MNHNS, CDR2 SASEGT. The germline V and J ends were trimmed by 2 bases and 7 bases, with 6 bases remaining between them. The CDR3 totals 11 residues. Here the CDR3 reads CASSEILEQYF. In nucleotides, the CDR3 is TGTGCCAGCAGTGAAATCCTGGAGCAGTACTTC.

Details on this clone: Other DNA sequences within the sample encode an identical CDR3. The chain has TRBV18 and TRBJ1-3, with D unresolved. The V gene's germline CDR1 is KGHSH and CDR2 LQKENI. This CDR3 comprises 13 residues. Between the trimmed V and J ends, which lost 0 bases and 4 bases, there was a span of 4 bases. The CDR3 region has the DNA TGTGCCAGCTCACCACCGGCAGGAAACACCATATATTTT. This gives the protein CASSPPAGNTIYF.

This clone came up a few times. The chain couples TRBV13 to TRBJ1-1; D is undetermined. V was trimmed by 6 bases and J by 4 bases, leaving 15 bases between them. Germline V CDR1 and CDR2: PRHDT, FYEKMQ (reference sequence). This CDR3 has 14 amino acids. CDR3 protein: CASSTGPTVTEAFF. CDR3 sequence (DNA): TGTGCCAGCAGTACCGGGCCCACGGTCACTGAAGCTTTCTTT.

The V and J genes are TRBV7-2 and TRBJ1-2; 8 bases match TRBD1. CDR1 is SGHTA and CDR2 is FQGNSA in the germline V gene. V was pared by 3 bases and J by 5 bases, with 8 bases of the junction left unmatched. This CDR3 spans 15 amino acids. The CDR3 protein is CASSFFVGQAYGYTF. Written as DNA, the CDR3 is TGTGCCAGCAGCTTTTTTGTGGGACAGGCTTATGGCTACACCTTC.

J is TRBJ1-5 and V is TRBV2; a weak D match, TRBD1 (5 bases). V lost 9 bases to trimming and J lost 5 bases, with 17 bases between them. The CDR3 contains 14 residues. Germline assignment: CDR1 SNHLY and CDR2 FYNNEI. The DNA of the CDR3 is TGTGCCAGTACCGAAGAGGGGCGCGATCAGCCCCAGCATTTT. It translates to CASTEEGRDQPQHF. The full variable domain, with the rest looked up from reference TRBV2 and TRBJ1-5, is EPEVTQTPSHQVTQMGQEVILRCVPISNHLYFYWYRQILGQKVEFLVSFYNNEISEKSEIFDDQFSVERPDGSNFTLKIRSTKLEDSAMYFCASTEEGRDQPQHFGDGTRLSIL.

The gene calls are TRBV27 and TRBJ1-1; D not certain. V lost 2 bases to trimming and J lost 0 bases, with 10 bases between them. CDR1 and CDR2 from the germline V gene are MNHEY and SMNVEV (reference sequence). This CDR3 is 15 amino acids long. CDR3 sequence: CASSLGPNLNTEAFF. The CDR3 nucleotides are TGTGCCAGCAGTTTAGGCCCTAATCTGAACACTGAAGCTTTCTTT.

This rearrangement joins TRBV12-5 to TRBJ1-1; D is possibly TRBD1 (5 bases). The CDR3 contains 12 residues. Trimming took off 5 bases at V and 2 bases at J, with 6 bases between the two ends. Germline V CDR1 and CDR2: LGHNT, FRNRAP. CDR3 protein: CASGQGNTEAFF. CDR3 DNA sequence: TGTGCTAGTGGTCAGGGTAACACTGAAGCTTTCTTT.